This T cell receptor (beta chain) was obtained from a study of beta chain features in type 1 diabetes (dated by TCRdb to 2016 to 2018). For context, the study as a whole: No differences in mean age, gender distribution, total cell number or subset yield were found between patients and healthy donors. A total of about 100,000,000 sorted cells were examined across all samples, and RNA yield correlated strongly with the number of cells per subset. In the study, TCRB repertoires of sorted circulating CD4+ T cell subsets from recently diagnosed type 1 diabetes patients were compared with those of matched healthy donors. Naive and central memory subsets were obtained from all 28 donors, but regulatory and stem cell-like memory subsets were isolated from only 8 patients and roughly eight healthy donors.

A single peripheral blood draw of around 100 mL on average was collected from each donor into heparinised tubes. A BD FACSAria II and a panel including CD45RO, CCR7, CD25, CD127, CD95 and CD27 were used to sort naive, central memory, regulatory and stem cell-like memory CD4+ T cells. Purity was above 95% for every sorted population. PBMCs were isolated right away by Lymphoprep density gradient centrifugation and were stained directly, without culture. Samples were stained and sorted in pairs, with one healthy donor and one patient per experiment, so that batch effects were minimized. Summary of the overall study and its limitations: Because the HLA sub-analyses included only small numbers of individuals, any influence of HLA type on TCRB rearrangement was left unresolved. Because cDNA was sequenced instead of genomic DNA, activated cells with high expression could be over-represented, although the groups did not differ in activation or CD3 levels. Naive, central memory and regulatory TCRB repertoires appeared more similar among patients than among healthy donors. PCR may preferentially amplify shorter templates, but because patient and control samples were amplified and corrected together, any resulting skew would affect both groups equally. In all four CD4+ subsets, TCRB CDR3 length was moderately but significantly shorter in type 1 diabetes patients. At VDJ recombination sites, patients with type 1 diabetes made fewer insertions and deleted more nucleotides, a pattern implying thymic rearrangement abnormalities.

The High Capacity cDNA Reverse Transcription Kit was used to reverse transcribe all of the isolated RNA, meaning that expressed TCRB transcripts were what got sequenced. Deep immunoSEQ sequencing was applied to naive, central memory and regulatory T cell samples, giving an average of roughly 3.5 million total reads per sample. Sorted cells were lysed in RLT buffer and RNA was extracted with DNase-treated RNeasy Micro or Mini kits, depending on cell number. Each cell subset was processed on its own to prevent cross-contamination, while patient and healthy donor samples were processed together. TCRB sequences were amplified from cDNA with the immunoSEQ multiplex PCR, producing 87-bp fragments spanning the CDR3 region. The amplicons were sequenced using the Illumina HiSeq platform. The paper's data handling went like this. PCR bias was computationally corrected using synthetic template baselines, reads within Hamming distance 2 were collapsed, and singletons that could not be merged were discarded. Reads were aligned against IMGT so that V, D and J genes, CDR3 length and insertions or deletions at six rearrangement sites could be assigned. Within each subset, clonotype counts were normalized to sorted cell number, and only after that were true diversity and Gini coefficients computed with the tcR R package. The overlap coefficient, calculated on TCRB nucleotide sequences, was used to quantify repertoire sharing. Out-of-frame TCRB sequences from naive cells were analyzed to stand in for the pre-selection repertoire. TCRdb carries this immuneACCESS record with in-frame sequences only. Its versions omit some clonotypes, under half of them owing to an unresolved V gene in the studies checked, with the rest unexplained. The V and J calls and the clone size are those of that table, but D and trimming were determined from the DNA. This sample is represented by around 340,000 clones; around 19% of them were singletons. The ten biggest clones cover 0.035% to 0.05% of the sample.

On this clone itself: Which antigen it targets is not known. No base quality information exists; no much larger clone differs at one position.

This TCR was recovered from a woman younger than 35 in good health. Sequenced material: naive CD4+ T cells from blood. According to the study, the label for this sample's cell subset or site signals: true naive CD4+ T cells.

The CDR3 sequence is CASSLANSGNTIYF. The sequence in DNA is TGTGCCAGCAGCTTGGCTAACTCTGGAAACACCATATATTTT. The sequence is built from TRBV5-4 and TRBJ1-3, with no D gene named confidently. The germline V gene (reference sequence) supplies CDR1 SGHNT and CDR2 YYREEE. From cysteine to phenylalanine, the CDR3 is 14 amino acids long. Of the read, only the CDR3 DNA is kept; its 42 bases are in frame from base 1. Trimming at the junction amounts to 0 bases on V and 0 bases on J, and the germline ends lie 4 bases apart.